The T cell receptor beta chain under discussion was sequenced for a study of CD8 T cells in Susac syndrome. CDR3 size: 16 residues. Trimming left V 0 bases short and J 2 bases short, with 17 bases between. From germline, CDR1 is GTSNPN and CDR2 SVGIG (reference sequence). The authors reverse transcribed roughly 0.45 to 1 ug RNA with random hexamers. TCRdb reprocessed the immunoSEQ multiplex PCR reads with MiXCR, giving one entry per CDR3 protein. The data contain around 170,000 distinct CDR3 sequences, more than 85% of them seen just once; the ten biggest clones take up less than 0.2%. The sequencing input was CD8+ T cells from PBMCs. The TCR comes from a human donor with Susac syndrome. J is TRBJ2-7 and V is TRBV30; D possibly corresponds to TRBD1 (6 bases). CDR3 in DNA: TGTGCCTGGAGTGTTGGGGAACCGGGACACCCCTACGAGCAGTACTTC. Translation: CAWSVGEPGHPYEQYF. Variable domain in full (rest from reference TRBV30 and TRBJ2-7): SQTIHQWPATLVQPVGSPLSLECTVEGTSNPNLYWYRQAAGRGLQLLFYSVGIGQISSEVPQNLSASRPQDRQFILSSKKLLLSDSGFYLCAWSVGEPGHPYEQYFGPGTRLTVT.